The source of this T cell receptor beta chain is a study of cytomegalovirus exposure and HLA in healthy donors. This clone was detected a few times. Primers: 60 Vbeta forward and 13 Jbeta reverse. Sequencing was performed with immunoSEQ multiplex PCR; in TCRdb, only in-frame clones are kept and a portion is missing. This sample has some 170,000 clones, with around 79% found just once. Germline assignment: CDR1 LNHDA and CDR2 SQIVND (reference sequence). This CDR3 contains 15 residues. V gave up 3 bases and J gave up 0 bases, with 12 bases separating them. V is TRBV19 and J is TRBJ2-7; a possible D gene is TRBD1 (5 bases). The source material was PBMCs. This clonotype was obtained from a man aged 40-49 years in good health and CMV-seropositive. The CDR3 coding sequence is TGTGCCAGTAGTATTGTAGGGGCCAGCTCCTACGAGCAGTACTTC. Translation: CASSIVGASSYEQYF.